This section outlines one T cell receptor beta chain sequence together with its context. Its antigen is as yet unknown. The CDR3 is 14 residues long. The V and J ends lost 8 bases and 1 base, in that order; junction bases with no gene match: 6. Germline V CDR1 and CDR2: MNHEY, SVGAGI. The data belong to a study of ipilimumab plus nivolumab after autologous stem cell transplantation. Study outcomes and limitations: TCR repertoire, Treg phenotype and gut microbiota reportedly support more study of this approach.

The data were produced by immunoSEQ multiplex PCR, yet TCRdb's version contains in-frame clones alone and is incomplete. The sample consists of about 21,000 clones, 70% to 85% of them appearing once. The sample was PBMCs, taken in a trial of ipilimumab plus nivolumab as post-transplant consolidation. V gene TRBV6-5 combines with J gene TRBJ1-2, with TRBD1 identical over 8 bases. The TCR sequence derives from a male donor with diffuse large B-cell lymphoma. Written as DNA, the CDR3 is TGTGCCAGCGGGACAGGCAAAATTAACTATGGCTACACCTTC. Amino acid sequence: CASGTGKINYGYTF.